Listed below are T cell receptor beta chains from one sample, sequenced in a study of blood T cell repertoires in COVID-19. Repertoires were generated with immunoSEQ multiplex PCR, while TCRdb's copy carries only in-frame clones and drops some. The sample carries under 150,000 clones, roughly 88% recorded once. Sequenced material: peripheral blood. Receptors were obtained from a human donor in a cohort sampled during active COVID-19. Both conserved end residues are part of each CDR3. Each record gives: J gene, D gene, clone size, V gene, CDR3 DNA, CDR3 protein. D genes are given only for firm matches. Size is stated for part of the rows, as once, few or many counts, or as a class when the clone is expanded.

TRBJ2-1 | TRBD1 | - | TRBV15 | TGTGCCACCAGCAGAAATCCGGGACAGGGGTTGGGATGGGAGCAGTTCTTC | CATSRNPGQGLGWEQFF
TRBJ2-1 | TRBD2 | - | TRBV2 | TGTGCCAGCAGTGAAGATGGCGGGGGGTCCCTGAGCTCCTACAATGAGCAGTTCTTC | CASSEDGGGSLSSYNEQFF
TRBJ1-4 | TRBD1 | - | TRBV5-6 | TGTGCCAGCAGCTCTATAACTAGGACAGGGGGACGTGAAAAACTGTTTTTT | CASSSITRTGGREKLFF
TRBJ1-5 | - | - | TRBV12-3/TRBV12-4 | TGTGCCAGCAGTTCCGCAGGGAATCAGCCCCAGCATTTT | CASSSAGNQPQHF
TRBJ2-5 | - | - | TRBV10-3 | TGTGCCATCAGTCGGGACTTGCAAGAGACCCAGTACTTC | CAISRDLQETQYF
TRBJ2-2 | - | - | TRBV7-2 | TGTGCCAGCAGCGCCCTGGACTCGGCCTCCGGGGAGCTGTTTTTT | CASSALDSASGELFF
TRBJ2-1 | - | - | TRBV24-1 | TGTGCCACCAGTGGAGGAACCAGCTCCTACAATGAGCAGTTCTTC | CATSGGTSSYNEQFF
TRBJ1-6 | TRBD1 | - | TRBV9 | TGTGCCAGCAGCGCCTTCGGACAGGGGGGCTCACCCCTCCACTTT | CASSAFGQGGSPLHF
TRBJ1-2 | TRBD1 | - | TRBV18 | TGTGCCAGCTCACCGGAGGGGGCGAGGTATGGCTACACCTTC | CASSPEGARYGYTF
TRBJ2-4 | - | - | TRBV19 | TGTGCCAGTAGTATGAAGCTCCTAGCCAAAAACATTCAGTACTTC | CASSMKLLAKNIQYF
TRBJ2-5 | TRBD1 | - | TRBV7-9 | TGTGCCAGCAGCTCATCGGACAGGCTGAACAAAGAGACCCAGTACTTC | CASSSSDRLNKETQYF
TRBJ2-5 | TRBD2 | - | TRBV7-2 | TGTGCCAGCAGCTTAAGGGGAGCGGGGGCCACCTTGGGGCAAGAGACCCAGTACTTC | CASSLRGAGATLGQETQYF
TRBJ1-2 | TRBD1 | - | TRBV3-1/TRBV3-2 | TGTGCCAGCAGCCAAGTCGACAGGGACGGCTACACCTTC | CASSQVDRDGYTF
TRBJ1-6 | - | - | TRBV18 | TGTGCCAGCTCACCTAGACAGAATTCACCCCTCCACTTT | CASSPRQNSPLHF
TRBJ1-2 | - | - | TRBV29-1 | TGCAGCGTTGACGGGGGTCGGGGCTATGGCTACACCTTC | CSVDGGRGYGYTF
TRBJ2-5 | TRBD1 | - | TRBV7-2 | TGTGCCAGCAGCGGGGACAGCCAAGAGACCCAGTACTTC | CASSGDSQETQYF
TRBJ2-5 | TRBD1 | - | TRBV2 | TGTGCCAGCAGTGTAGGGACAGGGGGTTTTGAGACCCAGTACTTC | CASSVGTGGFETQYF
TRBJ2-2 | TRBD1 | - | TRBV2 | TGTGCCAGCAGGGGGGGACAGGGAGCCACCGGGGAGCTGTTTTTT | CASRGGQGATGELFF
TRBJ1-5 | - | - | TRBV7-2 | TGTGCCAGCAGCTACAGGGCCGGCAATCAGCCCCAGCATTTT | CASSYRAGNQPQHF
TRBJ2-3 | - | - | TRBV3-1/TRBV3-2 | TGTGCCAGCAGCCCAACTCAGGGCACAGATACGCAGTATTTT | CASSPTQGTDTQYF
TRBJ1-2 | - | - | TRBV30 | TGTGCCTGGAGTCCAGACAGGAGCTATGGCTACACCTTC | CAWSPDRSYGYTF
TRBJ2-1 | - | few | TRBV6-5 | TGTGCCAGCAGTTACGAGAGGAGCTCCTACAATGAGCAGTTCTTC | CASSYERSSYNEQFF
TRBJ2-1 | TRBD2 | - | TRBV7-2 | TGTGCCAGCAGCTTAGTAGGCGGGGGGGCCCCGGATGAGCAGTTCTTC | CASSLVGGGAPDEQFF
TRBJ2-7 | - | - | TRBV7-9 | TGTGCCAGCAGCTTAGTCCATGTGGGAGATTACTCCTACGAGCAGTACTTC | CASSLVHVGDYSYEQYF
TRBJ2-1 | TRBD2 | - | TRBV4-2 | TGTGCCAGCAGCCAACATAGTGGGACTAGCGGGGGGGCCCGCAATGAGCAGTTCTTC | CASSQHSGTSGGARNEQFF
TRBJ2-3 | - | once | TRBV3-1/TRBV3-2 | TGTGCCAGCAGCGACCGAATTCAGGGGTCTGTGGCAGATACGCAGTATTTT | CASSDRIQGSVADTQYF
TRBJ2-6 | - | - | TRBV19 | TGTGCCAGTACCCAGGGGTACAGCTCTGGGGCCAACGTCCTGACTTTC | CASTQGYSSGANVLTF
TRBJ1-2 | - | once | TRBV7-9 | TGTGCCAGCAGCGTACAGGGACCCGCTAACTATGGCTACACCTTC | CASSVQGPANYGYTF